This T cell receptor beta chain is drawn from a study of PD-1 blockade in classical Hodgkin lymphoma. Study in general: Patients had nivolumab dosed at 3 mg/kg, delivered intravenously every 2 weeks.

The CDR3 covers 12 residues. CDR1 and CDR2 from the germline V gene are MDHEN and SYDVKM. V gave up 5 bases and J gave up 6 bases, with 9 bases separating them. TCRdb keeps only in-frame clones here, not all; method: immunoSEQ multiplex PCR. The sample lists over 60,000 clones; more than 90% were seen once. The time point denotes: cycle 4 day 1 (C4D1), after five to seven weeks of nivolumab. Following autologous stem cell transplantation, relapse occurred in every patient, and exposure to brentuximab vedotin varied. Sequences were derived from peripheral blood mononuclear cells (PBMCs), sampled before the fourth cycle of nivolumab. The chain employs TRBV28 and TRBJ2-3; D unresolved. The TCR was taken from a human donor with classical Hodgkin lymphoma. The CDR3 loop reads CASSTPPDTQYF. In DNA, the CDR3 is TGTGCCAGCAGTACACCTCCGGATACGCAGTATTTT.